This T cell receptor beta chain was sequenced for a study of CD8+ T cells in alopecia areata. The study, taken as a whole, reports: The study found TCR sharing across patients less clear than in mice, possibly for HLA reasons.

After isolation, RNA underwent reverse transcription to generate cDNA as the sequencing template. TCRdb's copy holds only in-frame clones and misses some; the assay was immunoSEQ multiplex PCR. The sample comprises some 110,000 clones, over 60% of which are singletons, and approximately 2.6% rests with the top ten. On this clone itself: Its specificity is unknown.

CDR1 and CDR2 (germline): MGHDK, SYGVNS. There are 15 residues in the CDR3. Trimming took 6 bases from V and 4 from J, leaving 15 bases between them. The TCR comes from a human donor in good health. Sequenced sample: CD4+ T cells sorted from blood. The chain couples TRBV25-1 to TRBJ2-2; D could derive from TRBD1 or TRBD2 (5 bases each). DNA for the CDR3: TGTGCCAGCAGAGAGTCGGGGCTCGGCACCGGGGAGCTGTTTTTT. Translation gives CASRESGLGTGELFF.